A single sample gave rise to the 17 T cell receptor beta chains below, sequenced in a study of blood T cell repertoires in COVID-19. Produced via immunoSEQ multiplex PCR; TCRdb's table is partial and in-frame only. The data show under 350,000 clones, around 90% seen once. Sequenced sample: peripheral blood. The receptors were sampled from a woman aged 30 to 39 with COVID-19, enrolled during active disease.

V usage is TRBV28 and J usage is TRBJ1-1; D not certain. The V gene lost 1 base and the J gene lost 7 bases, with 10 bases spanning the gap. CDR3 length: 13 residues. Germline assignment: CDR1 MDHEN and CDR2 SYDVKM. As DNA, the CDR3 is TGTGCCAGCAGTTTATTGCGTCCTATTGAAGCTTTCTTT. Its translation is CASSLLRPIEAFF.

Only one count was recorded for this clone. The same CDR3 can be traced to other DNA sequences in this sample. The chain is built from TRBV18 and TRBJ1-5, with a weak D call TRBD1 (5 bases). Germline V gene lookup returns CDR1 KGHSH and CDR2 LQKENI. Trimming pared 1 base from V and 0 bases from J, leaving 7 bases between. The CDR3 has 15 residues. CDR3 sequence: CASSPQGASNQPQHF. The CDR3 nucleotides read TGTGCCAGCTCACCACAAGGGGCTAGCAATCAGCCCCAGCATTTT.

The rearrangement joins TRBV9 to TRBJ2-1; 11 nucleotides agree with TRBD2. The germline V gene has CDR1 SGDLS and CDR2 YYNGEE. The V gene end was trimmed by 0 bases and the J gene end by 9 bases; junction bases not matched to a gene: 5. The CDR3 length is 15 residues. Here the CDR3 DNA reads TGTGCCAGCAGCGTAGCTGGGCTAGCGGGAGGTGAGCAGTTCTTC. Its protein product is CASSVAGLAGGEQFF. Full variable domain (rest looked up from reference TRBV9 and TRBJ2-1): DSGVTQTPKHLITATGQRVTLRCSPRSGDLSVYWYQQSLDQGLQFLIQYYNGEERAKGNILERFSAQQFPDLHSELNLSSLELGDSALYFCASSVAGLAGGEQFFGPGTRLTVL.

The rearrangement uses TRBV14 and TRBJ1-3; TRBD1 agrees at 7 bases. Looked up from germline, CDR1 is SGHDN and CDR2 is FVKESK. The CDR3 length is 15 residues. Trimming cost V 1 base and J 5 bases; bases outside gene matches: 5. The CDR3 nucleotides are TGTGCCAGCAGCCAAGGCCCGGGACAGAGAAACACCATATATTTT. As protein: CASSQGPGQRNTIYF.

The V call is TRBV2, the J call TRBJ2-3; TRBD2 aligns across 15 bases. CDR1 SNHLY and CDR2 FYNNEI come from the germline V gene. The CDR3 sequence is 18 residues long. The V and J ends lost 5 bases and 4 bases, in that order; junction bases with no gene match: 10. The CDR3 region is CASSRSQGLAGGADTQYF. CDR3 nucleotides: TGTGCCAGCAGTCGATCCCAGGGACTAGCGGGAGGAGCAGATACGCAGTATTTT.

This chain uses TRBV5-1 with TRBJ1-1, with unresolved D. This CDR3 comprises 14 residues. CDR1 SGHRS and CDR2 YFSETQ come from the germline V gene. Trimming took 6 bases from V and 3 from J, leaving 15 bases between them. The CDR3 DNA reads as TGCGCCAGCAAGGAGGAGGGCACCTACACTGAAGCTTTCTTT. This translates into CASKEEGTYTEAFF.

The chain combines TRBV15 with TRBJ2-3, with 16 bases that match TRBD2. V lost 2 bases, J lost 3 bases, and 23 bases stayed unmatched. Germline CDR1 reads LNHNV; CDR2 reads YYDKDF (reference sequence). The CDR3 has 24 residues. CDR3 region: CATSRPRTGGFPGLAGGPTDTQYF. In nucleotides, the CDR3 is TGTGCCACCAGCAGACCCAGGACAGGGGGCTTCCCGGGACTAGCGGGAGGGCCTACAGATACGCAGTATTTT.

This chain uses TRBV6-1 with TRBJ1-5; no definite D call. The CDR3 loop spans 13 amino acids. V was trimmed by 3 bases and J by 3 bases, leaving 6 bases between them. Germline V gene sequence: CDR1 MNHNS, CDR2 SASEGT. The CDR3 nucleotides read TGTGCCAGCAGTGACACAAACAATCAGCCCCAGCATTTT. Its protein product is CASSDTNNQPQHF.

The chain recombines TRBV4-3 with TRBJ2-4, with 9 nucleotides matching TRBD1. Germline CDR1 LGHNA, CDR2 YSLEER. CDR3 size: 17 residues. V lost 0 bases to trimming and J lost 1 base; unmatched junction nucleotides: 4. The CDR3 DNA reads TGCGCCAGCAGCCAAGATCCGACAGGGGGGGCCAAAAACATTCAGTACTTC. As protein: CASSQDPTGGAKNIQYF.

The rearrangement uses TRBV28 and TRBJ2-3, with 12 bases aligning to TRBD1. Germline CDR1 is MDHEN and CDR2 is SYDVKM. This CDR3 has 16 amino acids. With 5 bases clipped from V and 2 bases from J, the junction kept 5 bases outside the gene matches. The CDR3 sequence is CASSRRDRGLTDTQYF. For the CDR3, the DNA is TGTGCCAGCAGTAGACGGGACAGGGGGCTCACAGATACGCAGTATTTT.

In nucleotides, the CDR3 is TGTGCCAGCAGCAACCGGGACAGGGGTGGAAACACCATATATTTT. Amino acids: CASSNRDRGGNTIYF. V usage is TRBV6-6 and J usage is TRBJ1-3; TRBD1 matches at 10 bases. This CDR3 region has 15 residues. Germline V gene sequence: CDR1 MNHNY, CDR2 SVGAGI (reference sequence). With V trimmed by 6 bases and J by 3 bases, 5 bases remained unmatched.

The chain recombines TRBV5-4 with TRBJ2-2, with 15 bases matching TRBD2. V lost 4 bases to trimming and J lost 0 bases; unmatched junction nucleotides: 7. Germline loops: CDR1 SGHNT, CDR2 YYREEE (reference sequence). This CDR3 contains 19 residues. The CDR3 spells CASSAPGLAGGPNTGELFF. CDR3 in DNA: TGTGCCAGCAGCGCCCCGGGACTAGCGGGAGGCCCGAACACCGGGGAGCTGTTTTTT.

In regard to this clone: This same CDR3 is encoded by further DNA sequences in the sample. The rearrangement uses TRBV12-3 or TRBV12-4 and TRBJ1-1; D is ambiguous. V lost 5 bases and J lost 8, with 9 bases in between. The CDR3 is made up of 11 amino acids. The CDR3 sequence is CASSLRREAFF. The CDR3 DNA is TGTGCCAGCAGTCTTCGCAGGGAAGCTTTCTTT.

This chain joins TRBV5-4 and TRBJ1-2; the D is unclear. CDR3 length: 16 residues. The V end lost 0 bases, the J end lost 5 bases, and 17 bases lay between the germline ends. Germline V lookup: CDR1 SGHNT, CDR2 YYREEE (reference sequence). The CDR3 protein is CASSLELGRRGYGYTF. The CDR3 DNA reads TGTGCCAGCAGCTTGGAGTTAGGCAGGCGGGGTTATGGCTACACCTTC.

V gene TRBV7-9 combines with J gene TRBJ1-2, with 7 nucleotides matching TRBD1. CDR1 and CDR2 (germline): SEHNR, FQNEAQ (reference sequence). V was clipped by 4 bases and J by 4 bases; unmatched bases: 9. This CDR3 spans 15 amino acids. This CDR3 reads CASSSRDSNSYGYTF. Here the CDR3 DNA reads TGTGCCAGCAGCTCCCGGGACAGCAATAGCTATGGCTACACCTTC. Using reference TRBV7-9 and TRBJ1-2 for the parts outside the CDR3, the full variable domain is DTGVSQNPRHKITKRGQNVTFRCDPISEHNRLYWYRQTLGQGPEFLTYFQNEAQLEKSRLLSDRFSAERPKGSFSTLEIQRTEQGDSAMYLCASSSRDSNSYGYTFGSGTRLTVV.

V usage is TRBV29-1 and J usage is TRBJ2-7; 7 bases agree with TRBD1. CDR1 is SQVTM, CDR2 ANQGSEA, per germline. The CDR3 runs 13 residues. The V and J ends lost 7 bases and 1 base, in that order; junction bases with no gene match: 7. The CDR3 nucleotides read TGCAGCGCCGTCGACAGGGTTTCCTACGAGCAGTACTTC. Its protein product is CSAVDRVSYEQYF.

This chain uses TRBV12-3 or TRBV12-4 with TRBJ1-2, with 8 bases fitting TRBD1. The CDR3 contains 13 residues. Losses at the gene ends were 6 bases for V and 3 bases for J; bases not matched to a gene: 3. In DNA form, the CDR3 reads TGTGCCAGCAGAGAGACAGGGGACTATGGCTACACCTTC. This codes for CASRETGDYGYTF.